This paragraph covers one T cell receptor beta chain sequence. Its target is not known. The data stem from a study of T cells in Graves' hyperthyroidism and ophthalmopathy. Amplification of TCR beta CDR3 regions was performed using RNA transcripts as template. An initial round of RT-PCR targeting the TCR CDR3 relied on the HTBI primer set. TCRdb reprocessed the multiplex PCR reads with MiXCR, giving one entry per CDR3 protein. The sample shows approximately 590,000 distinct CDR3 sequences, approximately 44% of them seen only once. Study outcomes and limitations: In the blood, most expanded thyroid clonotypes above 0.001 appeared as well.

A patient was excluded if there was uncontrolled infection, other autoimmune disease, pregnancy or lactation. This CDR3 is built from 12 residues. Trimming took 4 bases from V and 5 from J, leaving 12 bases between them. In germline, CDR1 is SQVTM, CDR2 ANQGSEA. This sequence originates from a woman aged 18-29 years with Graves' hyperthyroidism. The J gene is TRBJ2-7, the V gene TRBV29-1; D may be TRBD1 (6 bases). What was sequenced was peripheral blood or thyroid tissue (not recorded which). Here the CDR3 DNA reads TGCAGCGTTGGGACAGAGGGCCACGAGCAGTACTTC. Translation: CSVGTEGHEQYF.